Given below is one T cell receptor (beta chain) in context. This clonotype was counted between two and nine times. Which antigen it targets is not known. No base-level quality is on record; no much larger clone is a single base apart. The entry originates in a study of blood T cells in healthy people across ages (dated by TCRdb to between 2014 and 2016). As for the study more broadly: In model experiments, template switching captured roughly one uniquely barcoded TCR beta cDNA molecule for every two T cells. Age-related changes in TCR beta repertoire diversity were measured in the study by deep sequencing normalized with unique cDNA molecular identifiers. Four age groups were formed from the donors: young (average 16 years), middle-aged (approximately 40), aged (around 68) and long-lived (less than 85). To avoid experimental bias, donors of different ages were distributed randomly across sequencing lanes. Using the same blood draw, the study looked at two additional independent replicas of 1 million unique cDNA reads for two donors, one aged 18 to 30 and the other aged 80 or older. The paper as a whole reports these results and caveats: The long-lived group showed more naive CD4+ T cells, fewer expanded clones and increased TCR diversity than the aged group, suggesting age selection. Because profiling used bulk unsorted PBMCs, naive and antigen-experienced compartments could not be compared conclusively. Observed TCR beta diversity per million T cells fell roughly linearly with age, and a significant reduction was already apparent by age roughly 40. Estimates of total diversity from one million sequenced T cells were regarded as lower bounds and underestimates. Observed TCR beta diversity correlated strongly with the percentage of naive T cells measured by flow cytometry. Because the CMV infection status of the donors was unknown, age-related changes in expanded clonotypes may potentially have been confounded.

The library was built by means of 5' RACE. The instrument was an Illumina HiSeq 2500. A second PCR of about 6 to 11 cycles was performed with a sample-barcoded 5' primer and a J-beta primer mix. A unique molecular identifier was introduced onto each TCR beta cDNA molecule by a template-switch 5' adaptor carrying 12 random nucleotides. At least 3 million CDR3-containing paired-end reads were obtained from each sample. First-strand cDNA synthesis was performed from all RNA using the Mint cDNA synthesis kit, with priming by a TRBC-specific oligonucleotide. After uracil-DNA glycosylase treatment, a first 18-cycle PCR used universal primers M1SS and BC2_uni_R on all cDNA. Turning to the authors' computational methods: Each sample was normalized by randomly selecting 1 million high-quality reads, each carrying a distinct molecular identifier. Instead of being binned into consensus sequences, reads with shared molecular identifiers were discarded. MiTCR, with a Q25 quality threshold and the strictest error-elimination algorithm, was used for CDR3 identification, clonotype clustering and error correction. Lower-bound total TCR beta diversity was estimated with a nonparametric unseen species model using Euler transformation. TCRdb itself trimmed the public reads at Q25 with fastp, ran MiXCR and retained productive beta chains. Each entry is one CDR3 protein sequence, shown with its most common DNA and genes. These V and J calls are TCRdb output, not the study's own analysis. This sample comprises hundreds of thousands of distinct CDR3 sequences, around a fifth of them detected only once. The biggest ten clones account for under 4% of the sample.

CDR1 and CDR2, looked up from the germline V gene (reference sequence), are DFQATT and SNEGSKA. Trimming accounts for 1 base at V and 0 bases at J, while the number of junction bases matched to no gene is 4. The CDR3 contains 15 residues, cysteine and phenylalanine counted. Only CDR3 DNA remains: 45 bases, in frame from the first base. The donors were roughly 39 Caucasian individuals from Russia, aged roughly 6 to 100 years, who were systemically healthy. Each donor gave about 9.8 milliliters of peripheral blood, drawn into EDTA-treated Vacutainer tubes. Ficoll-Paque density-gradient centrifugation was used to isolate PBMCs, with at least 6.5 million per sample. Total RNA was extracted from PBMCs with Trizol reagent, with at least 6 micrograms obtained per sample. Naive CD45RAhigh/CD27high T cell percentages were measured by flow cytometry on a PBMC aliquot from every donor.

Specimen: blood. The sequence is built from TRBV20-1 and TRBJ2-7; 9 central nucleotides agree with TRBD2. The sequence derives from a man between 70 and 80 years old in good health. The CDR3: CSARGSGGSSYEQYF. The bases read TGCAGTGCTAGAGGTAGCGGGGGAAGCTCCTACGAGCAGTACTTC.